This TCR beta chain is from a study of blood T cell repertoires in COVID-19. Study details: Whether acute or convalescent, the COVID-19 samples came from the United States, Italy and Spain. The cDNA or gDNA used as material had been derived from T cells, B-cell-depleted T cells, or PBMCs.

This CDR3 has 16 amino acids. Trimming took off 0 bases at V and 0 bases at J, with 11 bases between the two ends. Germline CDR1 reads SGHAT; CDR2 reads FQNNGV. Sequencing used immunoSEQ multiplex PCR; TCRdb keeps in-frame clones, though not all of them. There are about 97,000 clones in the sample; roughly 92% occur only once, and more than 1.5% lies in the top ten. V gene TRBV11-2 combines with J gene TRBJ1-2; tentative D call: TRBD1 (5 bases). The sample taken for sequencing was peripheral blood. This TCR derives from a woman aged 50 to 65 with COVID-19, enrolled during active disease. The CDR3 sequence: CASSLDLATANYGYTF. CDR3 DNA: TGTGCCAGCAGCTTAGATCTCGCGACAGCTAACTATGGCTACACCTTC.